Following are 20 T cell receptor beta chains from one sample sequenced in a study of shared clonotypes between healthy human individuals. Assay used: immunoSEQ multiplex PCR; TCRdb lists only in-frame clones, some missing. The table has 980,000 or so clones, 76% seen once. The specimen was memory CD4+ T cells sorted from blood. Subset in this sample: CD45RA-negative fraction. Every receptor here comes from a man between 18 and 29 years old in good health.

In DNA form, the CDR3 reads TGTGCCAGCAGCGTCCCCGGTTCGAGCTCCTACGAGCAGTACTTC. Encoded protein: CASSVPGSSSYEQYF. J is TRBJ2-7 and V is TRBV13; D is uncertain. V was clipped by 5 bases and J by 0 bases, with 14 bases between them. Germline CDR1 reads PRHDT; CDR2 reads FYEKMQ (reference sequence). This CDR3 region has 15 residues.

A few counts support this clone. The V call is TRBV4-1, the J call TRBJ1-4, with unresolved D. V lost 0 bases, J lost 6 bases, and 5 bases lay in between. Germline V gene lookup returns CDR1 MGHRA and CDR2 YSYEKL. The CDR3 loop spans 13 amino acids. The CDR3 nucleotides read TGCGCCAGCAGCCAAGAGAGGGATGAAAAACTGTTTTTT. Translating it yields CASSQERDEKLFF.

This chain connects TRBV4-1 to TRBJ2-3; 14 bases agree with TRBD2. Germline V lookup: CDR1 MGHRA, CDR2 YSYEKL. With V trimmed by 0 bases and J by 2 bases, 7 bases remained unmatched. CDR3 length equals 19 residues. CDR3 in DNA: TGCGCCAGCAGCCAAGATATGACTAGCGGGGGGGCCATCACAGATACGCAGTATTTT. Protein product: CASSQDMTSGGAITDTQYF.

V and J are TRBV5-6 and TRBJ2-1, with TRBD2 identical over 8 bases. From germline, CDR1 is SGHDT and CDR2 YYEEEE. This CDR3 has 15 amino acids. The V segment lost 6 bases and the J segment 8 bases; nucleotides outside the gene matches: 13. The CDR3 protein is CASNPPGLAGYEQFF. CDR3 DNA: TGTGCCAGCAACCCTCCCGGCCTAGCGGGTTATGAGCAGTTCTTC.

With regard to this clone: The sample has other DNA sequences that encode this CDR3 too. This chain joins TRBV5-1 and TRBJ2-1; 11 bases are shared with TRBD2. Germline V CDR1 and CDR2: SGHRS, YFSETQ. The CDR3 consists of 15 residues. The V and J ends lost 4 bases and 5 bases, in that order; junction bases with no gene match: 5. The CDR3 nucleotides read TGCGCCAGCAGCACTTTAGCGGGAGGGCACAATGAGCAGTTCTTC. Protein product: CASSTLAGGHNEQFF.

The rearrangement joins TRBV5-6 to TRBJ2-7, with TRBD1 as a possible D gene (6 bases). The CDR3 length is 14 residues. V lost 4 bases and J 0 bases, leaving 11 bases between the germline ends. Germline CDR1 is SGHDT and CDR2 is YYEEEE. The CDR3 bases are TGTGCCAGCAGCGCTAACAGGGCCTCCTACGAGCAGTACTTC. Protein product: CASSANRASYEQYF.

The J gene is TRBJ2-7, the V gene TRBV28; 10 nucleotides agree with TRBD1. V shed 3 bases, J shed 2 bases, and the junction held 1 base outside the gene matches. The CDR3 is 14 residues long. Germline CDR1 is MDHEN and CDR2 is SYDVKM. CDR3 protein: CASSLGTGAYEQYF. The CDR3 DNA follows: TGTGCCAGCAGTTTGGGGACAGGGGCCTACGAGCAGTACTTC.

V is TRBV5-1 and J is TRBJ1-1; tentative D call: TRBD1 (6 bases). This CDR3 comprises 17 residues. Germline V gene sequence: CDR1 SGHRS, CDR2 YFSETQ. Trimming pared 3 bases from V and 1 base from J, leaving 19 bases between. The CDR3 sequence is CASSSPGAVGWNTEAFF. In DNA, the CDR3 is TGCGCCAGCAGCTCCCCAGGGGCGGTGGGTTGGAACACTGAAGCTTTCTTT.

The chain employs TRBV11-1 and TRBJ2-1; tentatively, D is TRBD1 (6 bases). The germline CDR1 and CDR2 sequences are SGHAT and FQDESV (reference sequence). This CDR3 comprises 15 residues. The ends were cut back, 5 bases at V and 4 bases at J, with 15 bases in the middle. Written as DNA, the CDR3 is TGTGCCAGCAGCCCTCCCGGGACATATTACAATGAGCAGTTCTTC. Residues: CASSPPGTYYNEQFF. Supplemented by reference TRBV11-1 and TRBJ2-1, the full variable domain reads EAEVAQSPRYKITEKSQAVAFWCDPISGHATLYWYRQILGQGPELLVQFQDESVVDDSQLPKDRFSAERLKGVDSTLKIQPAELGDSAMYLCASSPPGTYYNEQFFGPGTRLTVL.

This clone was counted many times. The CDR3 nucleotides read TGTGCCAGCAGCCACGAGAGCGGGAGTCGAAATGAGCAGTTCTTC. Protein product: CASSHESGSRNEQFF. The chain employs TRBV5-4 and TRBJ2-1; the match to TRBD2 covers 8 bases. Germline V gene lookup returns CDR1 SGHNT and CDR2 YYREEE (reference sequence). This CDR3 region has 15 residues. The ends lost 4 bases at V and 7 bases at J; junction bases unmatched: 10.

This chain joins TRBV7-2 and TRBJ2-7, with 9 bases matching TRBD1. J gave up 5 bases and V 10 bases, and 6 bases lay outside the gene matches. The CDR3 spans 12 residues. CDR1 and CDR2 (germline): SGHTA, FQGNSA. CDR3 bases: TGTGCCAACAACAGGGGGCCCAACGAGCAGTACTTC. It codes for CANNRGPNEQYF.

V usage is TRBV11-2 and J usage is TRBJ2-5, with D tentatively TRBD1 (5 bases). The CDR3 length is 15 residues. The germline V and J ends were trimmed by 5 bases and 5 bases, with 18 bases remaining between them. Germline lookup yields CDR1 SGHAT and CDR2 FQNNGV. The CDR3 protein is CASSPGQKIGETQYF. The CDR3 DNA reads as TGTGCCAGCAGCCCCGGACAAAAAATAGGGGAGACCCAGTACTTC.

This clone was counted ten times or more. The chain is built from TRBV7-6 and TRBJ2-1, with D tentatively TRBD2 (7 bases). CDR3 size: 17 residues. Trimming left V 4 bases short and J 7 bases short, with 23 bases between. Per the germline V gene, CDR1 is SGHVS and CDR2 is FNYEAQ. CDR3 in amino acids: CASSWGGGGGRFNEQFF. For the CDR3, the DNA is TGTGCCAGCAGCTGGGGGGGCGGAGGAGGGAGGTTTAATGAGCAGTTCTTC.

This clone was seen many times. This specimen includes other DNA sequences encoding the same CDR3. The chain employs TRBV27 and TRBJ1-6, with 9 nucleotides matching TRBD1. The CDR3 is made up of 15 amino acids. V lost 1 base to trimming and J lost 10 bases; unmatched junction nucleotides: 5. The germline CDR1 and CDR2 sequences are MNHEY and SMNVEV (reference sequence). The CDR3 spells CASSLLGQGNSPLHF. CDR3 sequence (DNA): TGTGCCAGCAGTTTATTGGGACAGGGCAACTCACCCCTCCACTTT.

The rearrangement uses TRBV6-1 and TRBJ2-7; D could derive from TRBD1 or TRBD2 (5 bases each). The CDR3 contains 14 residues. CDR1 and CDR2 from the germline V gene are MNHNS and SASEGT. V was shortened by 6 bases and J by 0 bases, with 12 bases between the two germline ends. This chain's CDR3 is CASRRDASSYEQYF. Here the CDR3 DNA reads TGTGCCAGCAGGAGGGACGCCAGCTCCTACGAGCAGTACTTC.

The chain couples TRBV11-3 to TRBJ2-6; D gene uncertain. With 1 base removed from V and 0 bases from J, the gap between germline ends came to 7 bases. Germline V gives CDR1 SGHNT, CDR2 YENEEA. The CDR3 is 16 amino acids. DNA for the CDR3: TGTGCCAGCAGCTTAGGTTCCTTCTCTGGGGCCAACGTCCTGACTTTC. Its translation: CASSLGSFSGANVLTF. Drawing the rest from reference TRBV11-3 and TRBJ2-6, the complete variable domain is EAGVVQSPRYKIIEKKQPVAFWCNPISGHNTLYWYLQNLGQGPELLIRYENEEAVDDSQLPKDRFSAERLKGVDSTLKIQPAELGDSAVYLCASSLGSFSGANVLTFGAGSRLTVL.

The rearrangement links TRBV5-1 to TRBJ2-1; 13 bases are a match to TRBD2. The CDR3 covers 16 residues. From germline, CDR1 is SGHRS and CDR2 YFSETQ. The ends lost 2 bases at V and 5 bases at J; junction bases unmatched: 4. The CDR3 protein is CASSFVGLAGNNEQFF. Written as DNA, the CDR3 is TGCGCCAGCAGCTTCGTGGGACTAGCGGGAAACAATGAGCAGTTCTTC.

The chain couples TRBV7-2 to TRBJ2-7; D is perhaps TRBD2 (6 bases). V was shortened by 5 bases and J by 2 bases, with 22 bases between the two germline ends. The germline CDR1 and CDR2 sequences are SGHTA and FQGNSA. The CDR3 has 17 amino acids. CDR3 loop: CASSISSPGRRTYEQYF. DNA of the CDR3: TGTGCCAGCAGCATATCCTCCCCAGGGAGGAGGACCTACGAGCAGTACTTC.

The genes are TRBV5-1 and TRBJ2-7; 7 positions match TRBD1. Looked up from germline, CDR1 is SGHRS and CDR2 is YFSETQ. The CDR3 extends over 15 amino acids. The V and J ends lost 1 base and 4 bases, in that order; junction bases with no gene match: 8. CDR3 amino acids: CASSLMRQGVYEQYF. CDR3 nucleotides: TGCGCCAGCAGCTTGATGAGGCAGGGGGTATACGAGCAGTACTTC.

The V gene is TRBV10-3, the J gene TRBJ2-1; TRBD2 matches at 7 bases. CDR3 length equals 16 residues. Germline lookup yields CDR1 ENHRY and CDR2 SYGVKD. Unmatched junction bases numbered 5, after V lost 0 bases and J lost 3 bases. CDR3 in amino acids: CAISESMAGDYNEQFF. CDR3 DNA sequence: TGTGCCATCAGTGAGTCTATGGCGGGGGACTACAATGAGCAGTTCTTC.